The present T cell receptor (beta chain) was sequenced within a study of blood T cell repertoires in COVID-19. Study processing details: Nucleated cell counts were estimated from reference gene primer amplification. Profiled with immunoSEQ multiplex PCR; TCRdb holds only in-frame clones, not every one. From that table come the V and J calls and clone size; the DNA was used to work out D and trimming. The sample records approximately 390,000 clones, 88% being singletons. The sequence was collected from a woman in her thirties or forties with acute COVID-19. Sequenced material: PBMCs or T cells enriched from blood (not recorded which).

The CDR3 spells CATSRDLIKGLDNSPLHF. CDR3 in DNA: TGTGCCACCAGCAGAGATCTAATAAAGGGGTTGGATAATTCACCCCTCCACTTT. This chain uses TRBV15 with TRBJ1-6; weak D call: TRBD1 (5 bases). V was cut by 0 bases and J by 5 bases, with 17 bases left in between. Germline CDR1 LNHNV, CDR2 YYDKDF (reference sequence). This CDR3 spans 18 amino acids.